Here is one T cell receptor (beta chain) with its context. Antigen unknown. The germline gene is not matched at one end of the junction; a read error may be the cause. The CDR3 loop spans 14 amino acids. Germline lookup yields CDR1 SGDLS and CDR2 YYNGEE. The data were taken from a study of early T cells in non-severe SARS-CoV-2 infection. Study context: Chains were not paired, and sequencing was done on bulk RNA from unsorted whole blood.

Individual cDNA molecules carried attached unique molecular identifiers. TCRdb analysed the 5' RACE reads with MiXCR anew, one entry per CDR3 protein. This sample has some 88,000 distinct CDR3 sequences, with over 15% found just once. General study points: Private and CD4 specificities were missed by VDJdb matching, skewed to anti-spike CD8.

The source was whole blood, collected at baseline. The sequence was collected from an adult who was a healthcare worker with PCR-confirmed SARS-CoV-2 infection or an uninfected control (not recorded which). V is TRBV9 and J is TRBJ2-3; TRBD1 might be the D (6 bases). CDR3 nucleotide sequence: TGTGCCAGCAGCGCCGGACAGTTCACAGAAACGCAGTATTTT. Encoded protein: CASSAGQFTETQYF.